The 27 T cell receptor beta chains below come from one sample, sequenced in a study of beta chain features in type 1 diabetes. Expressed TCRB transcripts were sequenced after all isolated RNA was converted to cDNA. TCRdb's table, derived via immunoSEQ multiplex PCR, lists solely in-frame clones and lacks some. The top ten hold approximately 1.4% of the sample, which has some 240,000 clones, about a tenth seen once. Sequenced material: central memory CD4+ T cells from blood. These receptors came from a man between 18 and 35 years old in good health.

V usage is TRBV2 and J usage is TRBJ2-1, with D perhaps matching TRBD1 (5 bases). Trimming left V 5 bases short and J 2 bases short, with 13 bases between. Per germline, CDR1 SNHLY and CDR2 FYNNEI. The CDR3 has 15 amino acids. The CDR3 is CASSRQLLTYNEQFF. The CDR3 nucleotides are TGTGCCAGCAGTCGACAGTTACTAACCTACAATGAGCAGTTCTTC.

The chain recombines TRBV5-1 with TRBJ2-1, with D perhaps matching TRBD1 (6 bases). V was cut by 0 bases and J by 3 bases, with 10 bases left in between. This CDR3 is built from 15 residues. Germline lookup yields CDR1 SGHRS and CDR2 YFSETQ. The CDR3 is CASSLEGQSYNEQFF. CDR3 nucleotides: TGCGCCAGCAGCTTGGAAGGACAGAGCTACAATGAGCAGTTCTTC.

This clone was recorded at least ten times. CDR3: CASSGGQPYETQYF. CDR3 in DNA: TGCGCCAGCAGTGGGGGGCAGCCGTACGAGACCCAGTACTTC. J is TRBJ2-5 and V is TRBV5-1; D tentatively reads TRBD1 or TRBD2 (6 bases each). Germline V CDR1 and CDR2: SGHRS, YFSETQ. The CDR3 length is 14 residues. Trimming took off 5 bases at V and 5 bases at J, with 16 bases between the two ends.

This clone appeared a few times. The chain combines TRBV4-2 with TRBJ2-5; 8 nucleotides match TRBD1. The CDR3 consists of 19 residues. Looked up from germline, CDR1 is LGHNA and CDR2 is YNFKEQ. The J segment lost 2 bases and the V segment lost 0 bases, leaving 14 bases of the junction unmatched. The CDR3 spells CASSQDVRDDRGGQETQYF. DNA of the CDR3: TGTGCCAGCAGCCAAGATGTTCGGGATGACAGGGGTGGGCAAGAGACCCAGTACTTC.

This clone came up a few times. J is TRBJ2-5 and V is TRBV30, with 7 positions matching TRBD2. The CDR3 has 16 amino acids. Trimming removed 4 bases from V and 5 bases from J; junction bases left unmatched: 16. The germline V gene has CDR1 GTSNPN and CDR2 SVGIG (reference sequence). The CDR3 reads CAWKGRSGNGEETQYF. Written as DNA, the CDR3 is TGTGCCTGGAAGGGTAGGAGCGGGAATGGGGAGGAGACCCAGTACTTC.

This clone was counted between two and nine times. The chain couples TRBV30 to TRBJ2-7, with D maybe TRBD1 (5 bases). V dropped 0 bases and J dropped 6 bases, with 18 bases sitting between them. Looked up from germline, CDR1 is GTSNPN and CDR2 is SVGIG (reference sequence). The CDR3 is 15 residues long. CDR3 residues: CAWSVRAGSRVEQYF. CDR3 nucleotides: TGTGCCTGGAGTGTACGAGCAGGGTCCAGGGTCGAGCAGTACTTC.

The chain carries TRBV13 and TRBJ2-5; no firm D call. The tail of the sequence fits TRBJ2-7 better, so the J call may be wrong. The length of the CDR3 is 14 residues. In germline, CDR1 is PRHDT, CDR2 FYEKMQ (reference sequence). This CDR3 is CASSLGPVLYEQYF. The CDR3 DNA is TGTGCCAGCAGCTTAGGCCCTGTCCTCTACGAGCAGTACTTC.

This clone has a handful of counts. V gene TRBV7-2 combines with J gene TRBJ2-3, with unresolved D. Germline V CDR1 and CDR2: SGHTA, FQGNSA. The CDR3 is made up of 14 amino acids. Trimming pared 7 bases from V and 4 bases from J, leaving 15 bases between. The CDR3 loop is CASKMSSGADTQYF. CDR3 bases: TGTGCCAGCAAGATGTCGAGTGGCGCAGATACGCAGTATTTT. The full variable domain, in which reference TRBV7-2 and TRBJ2-3 provide the parts outside the CDR3, is GAGVSQSPSNKVTEKGKDVELRCDPISGHTALYWYRQSLGQGLEFLIYFQGNSAPDKSGLPSDRFSAERTGGSVSTLTIQRTQQEDSAVYLCASKMSSGADTQYFGPGTRLTVL.

This clone was counted ten times or more. The chain combines TRBV4-1 with TRBJ2-1, with 9 bases matching TRBD2. The CDR3 consists of 19 residues. The V and J ends lost 3 bases and 0 bases, in that order; junction bases with no gene match: 12. Germline V gene lookup returns CDR1 MGHRA and CDR2 YSYEKL. Here the CDR3 DNA reads TGCGCCAGCAGCCAGGTCAGGGCTAGCGGGATAAGCTCCTACAATGAGCAGTTCTTC. The encoded protein is CASSQVRASGISSYNEQFF.

This clone appeared a few times. The chain is built from TRBV11-1 and TRBJ2-1; 7 nucleotides align to TRBD1. The CDR3 spans 13 residues. The J segment lost 4 bases and the V segment lost 4 bases, leaving 1 base of the junction unmatched. CDR1 and CDR2 from the germline V gene are SGHAT and FQDESV (reference sequence). The CDR3: CASSWGQYNEQFF. CDR3 DNA sequence: TGTGCCAGCAGCTGGGGACAGTACAATGAGCAGTTCTTC.

V and J are TRBV25-1 and TRBJ1-2; D gene unclear. V was cut by 2 bases and J by 4 bases, with 20 bases left in between. The CDR3 contains 17 residues. Germline V gene lookup returns CDR1 MGHDK and CDR2 SYGVNS. CDR3: CASSEGGQAGLSYGYTF. In DNA form, the CDR3 reads TGTGCCAGCAGTGAAGGTGGCCAGGCCGGCTTGAGCTATGGCTACACCTTC.

This clone was recorded a few times. The chain is built from TRBV7-3 and TRBJ2-5; the D gene is possibly TRBD2 (6 bases). The CDR3 runs to 13 residues. The V gene lost 3 bases and the J gene lost 2 bases, with 7 bases spanning the gap. Per germline, CDR1 SGHTA and CDR2 FQGTGA. CDR3 in amino acids: CASSFSGQETQYF. CDR3 nucleotide sequence: TGTGCCAGCAGCTTTAGCGGACAAGAGACCCAGTACTTC.

The V gene is TRBV29-1, the J gene TRBJ2-7, with TRBD1 matching 7 bases. Germline assignment: CDR1 SQVTM and CDR2 ANQGSEA. This CDR3 contains 13 residues. After removal of 6 bases from V and 3 bases from J, the junction contained 8 bases not matched to a gene. The CDR3 loop is CSVETRQGYEQYF. CDR3 nucleotide sequence: TGCAGCGTCGAGACCAGACAGGGCTACGAGCAGTACTTC.

The rearrangement links TRBV12-5 to TRBJ2-7; D possibly corresponds to TRBD1 (6 bases). V was cut by 7 bases and J by 2 bases, with 15 bases left in between. Germline CDR1 LGHNT, CDR2 FRNRAP. This CDR3 has 14 amino acids. The CDR3, as DNA: TGTGCTAGTGCCCCAGGGGACGGAGCCTACGAGCAGTACTTC. This codes for CASAPGDGAYEQYF. Looking up the rest from reference TRBV12-5 and TRBJ2-7 gives the full variable domain: DARVTQTPRHKVTEMGQEVTMRCQPILGHNTVFWYRQTMMQGLELLAYFRNRAPLDDSGMPKDRFSAEMPDATLATLKIQPSEPRDSAVYFCASAPGDGAYEQYFGPGTRLTVT.

For this clone: At one of its ends the junction is not consistent with the germline gene, which may arise from a read error. The V gene is TRBV6-1, the J gene TRBJ1-1; D unclear. The germline V gene has CDR1 MNHNS and CDR2 SASEGT. The CDR3 runs 13 residues. CDR3 sequence (DNA): TGTGCCAGCAGGGAAGTGATGGACACTGAAGCTTTCTTT. It translates to CASREVMDTEAFF.

This rearrangement joins TRBV11-2 to TRBJ2-1, with TRBD2 matching over 11 bases. V was pared by 5 bases and J by 12 bases, with 21 bases of the junction left unmatched. The CDR3 is 18 amino acids. The V gene's germline CDR1 is SGHAT and CDR2 FQNNGV. CDR3 bases: TGTGCCAGCAGCACCCACCCCTCTACTAGCGGGAGTTTGGGGTTGCAGTTCTTC. Protein sequence: CASSTHPSTSGSLGLQFF.

Turning to this clone: It is likely a read error: a sequence one base away is far more abundant. This chain uses TRBV30 with TRBJ2-5; TRBD2 agrees at 13 bases. The CDR3 covers 18 residues. Looked up from germline, CDR1 is GTSNPN and CDR2 is SVGIG (reference sequence). This chain's CDR3 is CAGRRGRRLAGGGETQYF. DNA for the CDR3: TGTGCCGGGAGGAGGGGGCGTCGACTAGCGGGAGGTGGAGAGACCCAGTACTTC.

The table lists this clone with a few counts. The chain recombines TRBV20-1 with TRBJ2-1; D unresolved. Per the germline V gene, CDR1 is DFQATT and CDR2 is SNEGSKA (reference sequence). The CDR3 has 11 residues. With 3 bases removed from V and 9 bases from J, the gap between germline ends came to 9 bases. CDR3 coding DNA: TGCAGTGCTAGTTTGGCGTTTGAGCAGTTCTTC. Translated, it gives CSASLAFEQFF.

V and J are TRBV30 and TRBJ1-5; D might be TRBD1 (6 bases). Trimming stripped 1 base from V and 5 bases from J, with 15 bases between. CDR3 size: 15 residues. Germline CDR1 and CDR2: GTSNPN and SVGIG (reference sequence). CDR3 nucleotides: TGTGCCTGGAGTGCGGGCGGGGGCAGCGATCAGCCCCAGCATTTT. Translation gives CAWSAGGGSDQPQHF.

This clone was detected only a few times. J is TRBJ2-3 and V is TRBV6-6; D not resolved. CDR3 length: 13 residues. Germline V gene data show CDR1 as MNHNY and CDR2 as SVGAGI (reference sequence). V was pared by 5 bases and J by 2 bases, with 8 bases between. The CDR3 reads CASSTWNTDTQYF. CDR3 DNA: TGTGCCAGCAGTACTTGGAACACAGATACGCAGTATTTT.

This chain links TRBV28 with TRBJ2-7, with D perhaps being TRBD1 or TRBD2 (5 bases each). The CDR3 is 12 amino acids. The germline CDR1 and CDR2 sequences are MDHEN and SYDVKM. Trimming pared 11 bases from V and 2 bases from J, leaving 13 bases between. The CDR3 loop is CAAGTAAYEQYF. As DNA, the CDR3 is TGTGCCGCCGGGACGGCAGCCTACGAGCAGTACTTC.

This clone has only a few counts. The chain has TRBV21-1 and TRBJ2-7; the table assigns TRBD2, which was not confirmed against the DNA. TRBV21-1 is tagged as a pseudogene. CDR3 length: 15 amino acids. CDR3 sequence (DNA): TGTGCCAGCAGCAAAGTATCAGCGGGAGGCTACGAGCAGTACTTC. It yields the protein CASSKVSAGGYEQYF.

The table lists this clone with a few counts. The rearrangement uses TRBV10-3 and TRBJ2-5, with TRBD2 identical over 7 bases. Germline CDR1 reads ENHRY; CDR2 reads SYGVKD. This CDR3 comprises 15 residues. The ends lost 4 bases at V and 0 bases at J; junction bases unmatched: 5. The CDR3 loop reads CAISVYGTNQETQYF. The CDR3 nucleotides are TGTGCCATCAGTGTCTATGGGACTAACCAAGAGACCCAGTACTTC.

The chain employs TRBV7-2 and TRBJ2-1; 8 bases are a match to TRBD2. Unmatched junction bases numbered 7, after V lost 5 bases and J lost 4 bases. The CDR3 spans 15 residues. The germline CDR1 and CDR2 sequences are SGHTA and FQGNSA. The CDR3 sequence: CASSRGGGTYNEQFF. The CDR3 nucleotides read TGTGCCAGCAGCCGGGGGGGTGGCACGTACAATGAGCAGTTCTTC.

The chain couples TRBV27 to TRBJ2-7; D uncertain. V lost 2 bases, J lost 0 bases, and 11 bases lay in between. Germline V lookup: CDR1 MNHEY, CDR2 SMNVEV (reference sequence). This CDR3 is 15 amino acids long. This chain's CDR3 is CASSLHSRSSYEQYF. The CDR3 DNA reads as TGTGCCAGCAGTTTACACTCTCGAAGCTCCTACGAGCAGTACTTC.

This clone appeared many times. The genes are TRBV6-5 and TRBJ2-3; TRBD2 matches at 7 bases. Germline CDR1 is MNHEY and CDR2 is SVGAGI. The trim removed 8 bases at V and 4 bases at J, leaving 12 bases unmatched. The CDR3 length is 15 residues. CDR3 in DNA: TGTGCCAGCTCGGCAGGGACTACGTCCCCAGATACGCAGTATTTT. Translating gives CASSAGTTSPDTQYF.

The rearrangement joins TRBV5-1 to TRBJ2-1; 14 bases are a match to TRBD2. The CDR3 totals 15 residues. Germline V gives CDR1 SGHRS, CDR2 YFSETQ. V lost 4 bases, J lost 6 bases, and 3 bases stayed unmatched. In DNA form, the CDR3 reads TGCGCCAGCAGCACGGGACTAGCGGGAGTCAATGAGCAGTTCTTC. This encodes CASSTGLAGVNEQFF.